This is a list of T cell receptor beta chains from one sample in a study of blood T cell repertoires in COVID-19. Method: immunoSEQ multiplex PCR; TCRdb's copy keeps in-frame clones and lacks some. Here the sample spans around 380,000 clones, approximately 87% being singletons. Sequencing was done on a sample of PBMCs or T cells enriched from blood (not recorded which). Receptors originate from a man aged 30 to 39 who had recovered from COVID-19. The CDR3 runs from the conserved cysteine through the conserved F or W. A D gene is named only where the DNA matches it firmly. Only some rows state a clone size, as once, few, many or a class for expanded clones.

TRBD2	NA	TRBV3-1/TRBV3-2	TRBJ2-1	TGTGCCAGCAGCCAACAACTAGCGGGGGTGGGTAATGAGCAGTTCTTC	CASSQQLAGVGNEQFF
NA	NA	TRBV6-5	TRBJ1-5	TGTGCCAGCAGTCCAGGTAGCAATCAGCCCCAGCATTTT	CASSPGSNQPQHF
NA	once	TRBV18	TRBJ1-2	TGTGCCAGCTATCGGCAGGGCTATGGCTACACCTTC	CASYRQGYGYTF
NA	once	TRBV2	TRBJ1-5	TGTGCCAGCAGTGAAGGACACCTTAGCAATCAGCCCCAGCATTTT	CASSEGHLSNQPQHF
NA	NA	TRBV29-1	TRBJ2-4	TGCAGCATTGTCCCGGCAGGCCAAAACATTCAGTACTTC	CSIVPAGQNIQYF
TRBD1	NA	TRBV5-1	TRBJ1-1	TGCGCCAGCAGACAACAGGGGGCAAGCACTGAAGCTTTCTTT	CASRQQGASTEAFF
NA	once	TRBV7-2	TRBJ1-1	TGTGCCAGCAGCTTAGCCGGGGGGCTGTTGAGGAACACTGAAGCTTTCTTT	CASSLAGGLLRNTEAFF
TRBD1	NA	TRBV7-2	TRBJ2-7	TGTGCCAGCAGCCCGAGCCCCCCTCGGACAGGGGGTTCCCAGTACTTC	CASSPSPPRTGGSQYF
NA	NA	TRBV28	TRBJ1-6	TGTGCCACGGAGGAGCAGGGAGGTTCACCCCTCCACTTT	CATEEQGGSPLHF
NA	NA	TRBV28	TRBJ2-5	TGTGCCAGCAGTTTGGACAGTCTGCGGGAGACCCAGTACTTC	CASSLDSLRETQYF
NA	NA	TRBV3-1/TRBV3-2	TRBJ1-1	TGTGCCAGCAGCCTGGGGCGCCTAGCTTTCTTT	CASSLGRLAFF
NA	NA	TRBV7-2	TRBJ1-2	TGTGCCAGCAGCTTCAAAACCCAGTCCTATGGCTACACCTTC	CASSFKTQSYGYTF
NA	NA	TRBV4-1	TRBJ1-6	TGCGCCAGCAGCCAAGATCTACAGTATAATTCACCCCTCCACTTT	CASSQDLQYNSPLHF
NA	NA	TRBV27	TRBJ1-2	TGTGCCAGCAGTTTATCAGCTGGCTATGGCTACACCTTC	CASSLSAGYGYTF
NA	NA	TRBV10-1	TRBJ2-1	TGCGCCAGCAGTGAGAGTACGTCGCGAGGGCAGTTCTTC	CASSESTSRGQFF
TRBD1	once	TRBV29-1	TRBJ1-1	TGCAGCTCGAGACAGGGAGAAACTGAAGCTTTCTTT	CSSRQGETEAFF
NA	NA	TRBV15	TRBJ2-2	TGTGCCACCAGCAGAGCTCAGACCGGGGAGCTGTTTTTT	CATSRAQTGELFF
NA	NA	TRBV29-1	TRBJ1-1	TGCAGCGTTGAATCGGGGAGGGACACTGAAGCTTTCTTT	CSVESGRDTEAFF
TRBD1	NA	TRBV5-1	TRBJ1-4	TGCGCCAGCAGCCGCGGGTACCAGGGGGCCAACGAAAAACTGTTTTTT	CASSRGYQGANEKLFF
TRBD1	NA	TRBV10-3	TRBJ1-6	TGTGCCATCAGTGCGGCGGGACAGGGGGACTCACCCCTCCACTTT	CAISAAGQGDSPLHF
TRBD2	NA	TRBV10-3	TRBJ2-3	TGTGCCATCAGTGAGTCGAATCTAGCGGGCACAGATACGCAGTATTTT	CAISESNLAGTDTQYF
TRBD1	NA	TRBV4-1	TRBJ2-7	TGCGCCAGCACCCTCGGACAGGGGTGGGACGAGCAGTACTTC	CASTLGQGWDEQYF
TRBD1	NA	TRBV3-1/TRBV3-2	TRBJ2-5	TGTGCCAGCAGCCAATCAGGACAGGGGCAGCAAGAGACCCAGTACTTC	CASSQSGQGQQETQYF
TRBD1	NA	TRBV12-5	TRBJ2-3	TGTGCTAGTGCCATCCGGGACAGGGGCCCAGATACGCAGTATTTT	CASAIRDRGPDTQYF